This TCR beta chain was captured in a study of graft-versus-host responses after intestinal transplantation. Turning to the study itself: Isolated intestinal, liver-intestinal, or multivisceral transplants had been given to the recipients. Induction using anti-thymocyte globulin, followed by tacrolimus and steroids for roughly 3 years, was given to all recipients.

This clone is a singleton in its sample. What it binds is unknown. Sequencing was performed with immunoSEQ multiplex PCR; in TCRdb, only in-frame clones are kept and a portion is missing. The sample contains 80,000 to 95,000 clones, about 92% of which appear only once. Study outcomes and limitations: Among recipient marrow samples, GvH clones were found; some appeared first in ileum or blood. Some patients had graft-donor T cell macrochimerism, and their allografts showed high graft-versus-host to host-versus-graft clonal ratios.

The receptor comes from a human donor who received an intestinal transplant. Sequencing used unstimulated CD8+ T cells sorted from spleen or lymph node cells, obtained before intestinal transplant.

DNA for the CDR3: TGTGCCAGCAGCCCAATGCAGGTCGCCGATGAAGCTTTCTTT. As protein: CASSPMQVADEAFF. V and J are TRBV11-2 and TRBJ1-1; D not resolved. This CDR3 has 14 amino acids. Germline V gene sequence: CDR1 SGHAT, CDR2 FQNNGV. V lost 5 bases to trimming and J lost 7 bases, with 17 bases between them. The full variable domain, with the rest looked up from reference TRBV11-2 and TRBJ1-1, is EAGVAQSPRYKIIEKRQSVAFWCNPISGHATLYWYQQILGQGPKLLIQFQNNGVVDDSQLPKDRFSAERLKGVDSTLKIQPAKLEDSAVYLCASSPMQVADEAFFGQGTRLTVV.